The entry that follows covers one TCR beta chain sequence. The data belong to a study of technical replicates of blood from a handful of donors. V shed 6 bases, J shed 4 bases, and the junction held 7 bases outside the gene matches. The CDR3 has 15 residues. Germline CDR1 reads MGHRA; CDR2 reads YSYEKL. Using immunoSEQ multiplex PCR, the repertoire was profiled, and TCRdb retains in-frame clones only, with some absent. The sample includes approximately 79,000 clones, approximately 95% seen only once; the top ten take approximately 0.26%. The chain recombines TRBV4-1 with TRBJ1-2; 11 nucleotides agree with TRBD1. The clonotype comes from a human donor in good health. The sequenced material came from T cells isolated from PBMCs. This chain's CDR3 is CASRGTGGSFYGYTF. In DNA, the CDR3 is TGCGCCAGCAGGGGGACAGGGGGTTCCTTCTATGGCTACACCTTC.